The 2 T cell receptor beta chains listed next were all sequenced from one sample in a study of blood T cell repertoires in COVID-19 (dated by TCRdb to the early 2020s). Library preparation was by the immunoSEQ multiplex PCR assay. The immuneACCESS repertoire file appears here via TCRdb, limited to in-frame rearrangements. These files lack a portion of the clones; in checked studies, under half of the deficit traces to unresolved V genes, and the cause of the others is not known. A total of about 97,000 clones appear in this sample, over 65% of them only once. The top ten clones comprise 4% to 5.5% of the sample. The sample taken for sequencing was peripheral blood. All receptors derive from a human donor in a cohort sampled during active COVID-19.

This rearrangement joins TRBV7-9 to TRBJ1-1; tentatively, D is TRBD1 (5 bases). This CDR3 comprises 15 residues. The V gene lost 0 bases and the J gene lost 7 bases, with 15 bases spanning the gap. Germline V CDR1 and CDR2: SEHNR, FQNEAQ (reference sequence). CDR3 DNA: TGTGCCAGCAGCTTAGCTTTAAGGGGATATGGTGAAGCTTTCTTT. It codes for CASSLALRGYGEAFF.

The rearrangement joins TRBV14 to TRBJ2-7; unclear D gene. Per germline, CDR1 SGHDN and CDR2 FVKESK. V gave up 1 base and J gave up 3 bases, with 10 bases separating them. This CDR3 comprises 14 residues. The CDR3 DNA reads as TGTGCCAGCAGCCAAGTATGGGCATTCTACGAGCAGTACTTC. It specifies CASSQVWAFYEQYF.